This TCR beta chain was recorded in a study of blood T cell repertoires in COVID-19. The authors' processing: For nucleated cells, counts were estimated from reference gene primer amplification. Using immunoSEQ multiplex PCR, the repertoire was profiled, and TCRdb retains in-frame clones only, with some absent. V, J and clone size were drawn from that table, and D and trimming were deduced from the DNA. The sample yields 150,000 to 200,000 clones, 76% seen once. V lost 3 bases and J lost 4; bases outside the gene matches: 3. The CDR3 runs to 13 residues. CDR1 SEHNR and CDR2 FQNEAQ come from the germline V gene (reference sequence). This clone was seen once.

This chain connects TRBV7-9 to TRBJ2-7; 7 bases agree with TRBD1. The receptor comes from a woman aged 45-60 years with acute COVID-19. Material: PBMCs or T cells enriched from blood (not recorded which). CDR3 region: CASSFSQGYEQYV. The CDR3 coding sequence is TGTGCCAGCAGCTTTTCACAGGGGTACGAGCAGTACGTC.